The T cell receptor (beta chain) under discussion was sequenced for a study of blood T cell repertoires in COVID-19. Here immunoSEQ multiplex PCR was the method, and the copy in TCRdb shows in-frame clones only, minus some. Seen here are approximately 240,000 clones, 82% observed once, and the top ten hold roughly 4.9%. In germline, CDR1 is SEHNR, CDR2 FQNEAQ (reference sequence). V lost 5 bases to trimming and J lost 5 bases; unmatched junction nucleotides: 12. This CDR3 has 16 residues. In this sample, this clone turned up once. The TCR sequence derives from a woman older than 75 with active or convalescent COVID-19. The chain is built from TRBV7-9 and TRBJ2-3, with 8 bases matching TRBD2. Specimen: peripheral blood. The CDR3 here is CASSRGVGAGEDTQYF. The DNA for the CDR3 is TGTGCCAGCAGCCGGGGGGTCGGAGCGGGAGAAGATACGCAGTATTTT.